This T cell receptor (beta chain) emerged from a study of blood T cell repertoires in COVID-19. About the study: Acute and convalescent COVID-19 samples came from the United States, Italy and Spain. PBMCs, B-cell-depleted T cells, or T cells provided the cDNA or gDNA that made up the material.

Source study methods: Estimates of nucleated cell counts were drawn from the amplification of reference gene primers. This table comes from immunoSEQ multiplex PCR, and its TCRdb copy is limited to in-frame clones, with some not included. V, J and clone size derive from that table, while D and trimming were established from the DNA sequence. The profile shows some 200,000 clones, approximately 85% of them singletons. Trimming left V 2 bases short and J 4 bases short, with 14 bases between. In germline, CDR1 is SGHTA, CDR2 FQGNSA. The CDR3 spans 15 residues. The TCR comes from a woman aged 45-60 years with active or convalescent COVID-19. Sequencing input: peripheral blood. The rearrangement uses TRBV7-2 and TRBJ1-2, with D possibly TRBD1 on 5 matching bases. The CDR3 spells CASSLRGTLPYGYTF. In nucleotides, the CDR3 is TGTGCCAGCAGCTTAAGGGGAACCCTGCCCTATGGCTACACCTTC.